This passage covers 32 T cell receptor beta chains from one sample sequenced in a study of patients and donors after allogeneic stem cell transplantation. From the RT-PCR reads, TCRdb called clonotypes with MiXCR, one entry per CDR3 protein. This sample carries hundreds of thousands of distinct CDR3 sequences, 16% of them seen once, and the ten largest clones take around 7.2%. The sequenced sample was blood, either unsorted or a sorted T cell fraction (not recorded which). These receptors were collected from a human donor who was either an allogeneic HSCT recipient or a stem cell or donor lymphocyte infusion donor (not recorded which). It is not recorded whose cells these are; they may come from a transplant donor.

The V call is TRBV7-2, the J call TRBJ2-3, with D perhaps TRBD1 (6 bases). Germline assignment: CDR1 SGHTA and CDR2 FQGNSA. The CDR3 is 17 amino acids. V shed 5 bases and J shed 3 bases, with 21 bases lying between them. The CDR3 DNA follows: TGTGCCAGCAGCCTCAGGGGTCTACCCGCCTGGACAGATACGCAGTATTTT. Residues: CASSLRGLPAWTDTQYF. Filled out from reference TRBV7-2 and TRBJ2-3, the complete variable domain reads GAGVSQSPSNKVTEKGKDVELRCDPISGHTALYWYRQSLGQGLEFLIYFQGNSAPDKSGLPSDRFSAERTGGSVSTLTIQRTQQEDSAVYLCASSLRGLPAWTDTQYFGPGTRLTVL.

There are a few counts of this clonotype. CDR3 DNA sequence: TGTGCCAGCAGTTCCAACGGAGTCGGAAATGAAAAACTGTTTTTT. It yields the protein CASSSNGVGNEKLFF. The rearrangement uses TRBV6-5 and TRBJ1-4, with unresolved D. The CDR3 covers 15 residues. Germline assignment: CDR1 MNHEY and CDR2 SVGAGI. V was clipped by 4 bases and J by 5 bases, with 14 bases between them.

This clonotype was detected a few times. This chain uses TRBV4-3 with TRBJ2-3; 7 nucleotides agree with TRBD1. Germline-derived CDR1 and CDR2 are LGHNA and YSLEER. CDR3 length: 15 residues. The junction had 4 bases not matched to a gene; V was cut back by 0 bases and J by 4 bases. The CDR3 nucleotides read TGCGCCAGCAGCCAAGATCCGACAGGGTCAGATACGCAGTATTTT. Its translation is CASSQDPTGSDTQYF.

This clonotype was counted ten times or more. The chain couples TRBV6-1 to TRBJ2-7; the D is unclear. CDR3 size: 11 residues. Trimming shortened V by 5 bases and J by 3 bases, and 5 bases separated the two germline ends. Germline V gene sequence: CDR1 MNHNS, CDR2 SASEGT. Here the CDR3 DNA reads TGTGCCAGCAGTCCCAACTACGAGCAGTACTTC. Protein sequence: CASSPNYEQYF.

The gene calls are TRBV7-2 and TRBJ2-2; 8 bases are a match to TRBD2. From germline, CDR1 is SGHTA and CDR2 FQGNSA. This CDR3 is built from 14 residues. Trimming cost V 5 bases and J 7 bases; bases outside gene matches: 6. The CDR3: CASSRSGVGGELFF. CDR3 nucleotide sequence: TGTGCCAGCAGCCGTAGCGGGGTTGGCGGGGAGCTGTTTTTT.

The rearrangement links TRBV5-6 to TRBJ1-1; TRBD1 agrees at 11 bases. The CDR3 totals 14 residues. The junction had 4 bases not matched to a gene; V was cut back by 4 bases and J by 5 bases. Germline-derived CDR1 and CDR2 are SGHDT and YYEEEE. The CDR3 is CASSRDRGWTEAFF. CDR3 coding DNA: TGTGCCAGCAGCCGGGACAGGGGGTGGACTGAAGCTTTCTTT.

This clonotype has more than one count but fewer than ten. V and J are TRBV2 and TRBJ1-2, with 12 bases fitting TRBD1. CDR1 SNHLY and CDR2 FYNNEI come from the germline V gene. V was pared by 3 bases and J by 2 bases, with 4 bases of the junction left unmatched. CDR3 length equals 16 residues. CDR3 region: CASSEGTGGQNYGYTF. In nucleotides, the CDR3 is TGTGCCAGCAGTGAGGGGACAGGGGGCCAGAACTATGGCTACACCTTC.

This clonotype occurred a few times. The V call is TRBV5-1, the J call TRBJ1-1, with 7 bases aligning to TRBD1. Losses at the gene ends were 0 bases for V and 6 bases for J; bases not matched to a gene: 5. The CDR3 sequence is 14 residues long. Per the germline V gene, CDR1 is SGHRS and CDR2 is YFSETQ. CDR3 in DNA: TGCGCCAGCAGCTTGGCGGGCAGGGGGTCTGAAGCTTTCTTT. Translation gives CASSLAGRGSEAFF.

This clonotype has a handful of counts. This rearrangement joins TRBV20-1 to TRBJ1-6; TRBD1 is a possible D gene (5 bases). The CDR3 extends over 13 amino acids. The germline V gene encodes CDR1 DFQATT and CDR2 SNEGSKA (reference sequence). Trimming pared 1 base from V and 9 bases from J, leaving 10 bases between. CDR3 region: CSARVREGSPLHF. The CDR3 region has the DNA TGCAGTGCTAGAGTCAGGGAAGGTTCACCCCTCCACTTT.

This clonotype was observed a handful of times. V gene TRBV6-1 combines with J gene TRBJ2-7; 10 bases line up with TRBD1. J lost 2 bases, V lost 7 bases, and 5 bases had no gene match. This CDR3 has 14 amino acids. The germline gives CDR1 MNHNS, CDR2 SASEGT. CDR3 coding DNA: TGTGCCAGCACCAGACAGGGGGCGGCCTACGAGCAGTACTTC. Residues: CASTRQGAAYEQYF.

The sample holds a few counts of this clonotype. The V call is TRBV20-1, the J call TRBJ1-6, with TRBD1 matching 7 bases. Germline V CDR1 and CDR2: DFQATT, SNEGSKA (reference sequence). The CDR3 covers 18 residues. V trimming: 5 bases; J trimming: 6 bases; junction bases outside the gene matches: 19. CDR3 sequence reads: CSAGRVEAGGFSNSPLHF. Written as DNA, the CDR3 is TGCAGTGCTGGGAGGGTGGAGGCAGGGGGGTTTAGTAATTCACCCCTCCACTTT.

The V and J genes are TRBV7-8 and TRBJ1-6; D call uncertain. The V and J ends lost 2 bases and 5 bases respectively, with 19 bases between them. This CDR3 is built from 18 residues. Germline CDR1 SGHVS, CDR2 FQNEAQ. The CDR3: CASSLFWSFLRDNSPLHF. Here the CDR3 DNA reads TGTGCCAGCAGCTTATTCTGGTCCTTCCTCCGAGATAATTCACCCCTCCACTTT.

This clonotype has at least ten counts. The CDR3 nucleotides read TGTGCCAGCAGTTTAGTGGGCGGGAGGAGAACCGGGGAGCTGTTTTTT. Translated, it gives CASSLVGGRRTGELFF. The V call is TRBV12-3 or TRBV12-4, the J call TRBJ2-2; TRBD2 matches at 8 bases. This CDR3 contains 16 residues. Unmatched junction bases numbered 6, after V lost 1 base and J lost 5 bases.

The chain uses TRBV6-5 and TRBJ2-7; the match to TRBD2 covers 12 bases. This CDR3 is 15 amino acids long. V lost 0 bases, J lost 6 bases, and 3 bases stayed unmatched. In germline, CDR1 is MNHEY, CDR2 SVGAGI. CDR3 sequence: CASSYSLAGGVEQYF. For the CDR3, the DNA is TGTGCCAGCAGTTACTCCCTAGCGGGAGGGGTCGAGCAGTACTTC.

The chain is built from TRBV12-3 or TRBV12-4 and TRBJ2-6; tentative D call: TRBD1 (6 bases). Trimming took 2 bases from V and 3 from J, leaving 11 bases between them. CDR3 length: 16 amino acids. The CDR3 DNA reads TGTGCCAGCAGTTTACTGGGGGCTAATGGGGCCAACGTCCTGACTTTC. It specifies CASSLLGANGANVLTF.

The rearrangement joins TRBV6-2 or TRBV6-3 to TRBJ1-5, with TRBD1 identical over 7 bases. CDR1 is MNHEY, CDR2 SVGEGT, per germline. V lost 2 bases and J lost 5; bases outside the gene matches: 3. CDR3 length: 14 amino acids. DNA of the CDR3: TGTGCCAGCAGTTACGGTACAGGGGATCAGCCCCAGCATTTT. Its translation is CASSYGTGDQPQHF.

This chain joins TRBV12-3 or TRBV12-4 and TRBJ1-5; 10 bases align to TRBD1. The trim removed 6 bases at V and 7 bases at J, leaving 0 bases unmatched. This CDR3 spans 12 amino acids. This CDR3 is CASRGQGQPQHF. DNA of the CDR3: TGTGCCAGCAGGGGACAGGGGCAGCCCCAGCATTTT.

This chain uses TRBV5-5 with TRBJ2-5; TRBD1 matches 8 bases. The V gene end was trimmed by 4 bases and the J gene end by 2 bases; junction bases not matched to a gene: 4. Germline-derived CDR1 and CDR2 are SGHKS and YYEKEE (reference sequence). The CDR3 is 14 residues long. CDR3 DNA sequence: TGTGCCAGCAGCGCAACAGGGGGTCAAGAGACCCAGTACTTC. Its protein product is CASSATGGQETQYF.

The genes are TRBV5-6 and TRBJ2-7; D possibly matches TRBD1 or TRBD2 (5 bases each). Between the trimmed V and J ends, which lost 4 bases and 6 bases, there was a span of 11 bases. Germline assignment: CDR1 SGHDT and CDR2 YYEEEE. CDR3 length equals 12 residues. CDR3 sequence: CASSPVRGEQYF. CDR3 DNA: TGTGCCAGCAGCCCCGTGAGGGGCGAGCAGTACTTC.

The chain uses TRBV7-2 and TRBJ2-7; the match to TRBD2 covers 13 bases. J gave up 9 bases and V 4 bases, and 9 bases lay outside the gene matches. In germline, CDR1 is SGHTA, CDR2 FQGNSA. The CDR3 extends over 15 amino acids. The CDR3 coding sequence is TGTGCCAGCAGCTCGGGGACTAGCGGGATCCAGGGGCAGTACTTC. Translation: CASSSGTSGIQGQYF.

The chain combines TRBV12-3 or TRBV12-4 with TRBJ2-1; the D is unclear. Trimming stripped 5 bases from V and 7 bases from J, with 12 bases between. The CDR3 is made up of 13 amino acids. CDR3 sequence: CASSIRRGNEQFF. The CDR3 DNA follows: TGTGCCAGCAGTATTCGACGTGGAAATGAGCAGTTCTTC.

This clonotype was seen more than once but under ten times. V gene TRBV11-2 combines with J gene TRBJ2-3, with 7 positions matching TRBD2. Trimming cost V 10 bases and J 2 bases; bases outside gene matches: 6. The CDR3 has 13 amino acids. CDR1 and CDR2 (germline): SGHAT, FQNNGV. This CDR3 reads CATASGSTDTQYF. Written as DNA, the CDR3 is TGTGCCACTGCTAGCGGATCCACAGATACGCAGTATTTT.

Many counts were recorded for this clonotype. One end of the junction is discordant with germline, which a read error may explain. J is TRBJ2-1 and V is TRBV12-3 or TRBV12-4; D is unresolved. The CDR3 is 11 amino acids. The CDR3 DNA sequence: TGTGCCAGCAGCTTAGCTAATGAGCAGTTCTTC. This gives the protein CASSLANEQFF.

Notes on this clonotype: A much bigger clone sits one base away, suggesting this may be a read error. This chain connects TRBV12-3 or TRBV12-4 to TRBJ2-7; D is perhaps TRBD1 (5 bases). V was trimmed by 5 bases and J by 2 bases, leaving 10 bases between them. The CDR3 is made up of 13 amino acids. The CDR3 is CASSLQVPYEQYF. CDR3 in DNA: TGTGCCAGCAGTCTACAGGTTCCCTACGAGCAGTACTTC.

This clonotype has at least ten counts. DNA for the CDR3: TGCGCCAGCAGCTTGGAGGCCTTGAACACTGAAGCTTTCTTT. It translates to CASSLEALNTEAFF. The chain has TRBV5-1 and TRBJ1-1; D is unclear. This CDR3 region has 14 residues. V lost 0 bases, J lost 0 bases, and 6 bases lay in between. Germline CDR1 SGHRS, CDR2 YFSETQ.

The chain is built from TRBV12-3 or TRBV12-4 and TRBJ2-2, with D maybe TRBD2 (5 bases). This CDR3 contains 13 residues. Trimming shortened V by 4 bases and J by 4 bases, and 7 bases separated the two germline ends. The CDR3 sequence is CASSSSGTGELFF. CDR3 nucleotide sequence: TGTGCCAGCAGTTCAAGCGGCACCGGGGAGCTGTTTTTT.

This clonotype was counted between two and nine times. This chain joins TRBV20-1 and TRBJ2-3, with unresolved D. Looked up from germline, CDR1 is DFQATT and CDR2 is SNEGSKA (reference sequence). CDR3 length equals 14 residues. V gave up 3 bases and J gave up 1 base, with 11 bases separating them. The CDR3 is CSASYPPGTDTQYF. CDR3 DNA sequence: TGCAGTGCTAGTTACCCTCCAGGCACAGATACGCAGTATTTT.

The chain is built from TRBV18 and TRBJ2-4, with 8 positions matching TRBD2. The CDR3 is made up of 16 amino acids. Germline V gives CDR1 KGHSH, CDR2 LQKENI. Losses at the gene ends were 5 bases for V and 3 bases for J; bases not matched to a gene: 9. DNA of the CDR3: TGTGCCAGCTCATCCGAGCGGGAGAGGGGCAAAAACATTCAGTACTTC. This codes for CASSSERERGKNIQYF.

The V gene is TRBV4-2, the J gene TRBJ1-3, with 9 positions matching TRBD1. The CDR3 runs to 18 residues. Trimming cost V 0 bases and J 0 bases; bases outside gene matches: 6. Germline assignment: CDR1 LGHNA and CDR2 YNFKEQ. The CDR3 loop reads CASSQDPGQGFSGNTIYF. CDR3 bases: TGTGCCAGCAGCCAAGATCCGGGACAGGGTTTCTCTGGAAACACCATATATTTT.

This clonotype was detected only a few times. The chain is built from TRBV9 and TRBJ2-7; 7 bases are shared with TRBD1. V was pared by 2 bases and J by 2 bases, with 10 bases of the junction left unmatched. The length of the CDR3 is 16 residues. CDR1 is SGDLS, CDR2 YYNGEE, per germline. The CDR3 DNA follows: TGTGCCAGCAGCGTGGGGCCGGGACAGCTTACCTACGAGCAGTACTTC. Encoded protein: CASSVGPGQLTYEQYF.

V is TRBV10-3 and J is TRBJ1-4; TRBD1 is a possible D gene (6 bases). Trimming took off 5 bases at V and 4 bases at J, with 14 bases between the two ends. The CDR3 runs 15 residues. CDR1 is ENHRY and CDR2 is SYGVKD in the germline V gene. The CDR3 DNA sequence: TGTGCCATCAGTCCAGGGCAGGGGATTAATGAAAAACTGTTTTTT. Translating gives CAISPGQGINEKLFF.

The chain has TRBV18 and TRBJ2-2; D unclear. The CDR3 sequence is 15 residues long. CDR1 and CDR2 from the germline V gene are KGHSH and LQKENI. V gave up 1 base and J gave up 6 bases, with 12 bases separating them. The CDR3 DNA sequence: TGTGCCAGCTCACCACGACACGCCTCGCCCGGGGAGCTGTTTTTT. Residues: CASSPRHASPGELFF.